This T cell receptor beta chain was captured by sequencing in a study of early T cells in non-severe SARS-CoV-2 infection. V was clipped by 5 bases and J by 2 bases; unmatched bases: 5. CDR3 size: 14 residues. Germline values: CDR1 SEHNR, CDR2 FQNEAQ (reference sequence). Ten or more counts support this clonotype. Individual cDNA molecules each received unique molecular identifiers attached to them. TCRdb ran MiXCR on the 5' RACE reads and lists one entry per CDR3 protein. The table lists under 40,000 distinct CDR3 sequences, over 5% of them singletons. This TCR was recovered from an adult who was a healthcare worker with PCR-confirmed SARS-CoV-2 infection or an uninfected control (not recorded which). Source material: whole blood. The gene calls are TRBV7-9 and TRBJ2-5, with 7 bases that match TRBD2. Here the CDR3 reads CASSPQRDQETQYF. The CDR3 DNA follows: TGTGCCAGCAGCCCTCAGCGGGATCAAGAGACCCAGTACTTC. The variable domain in full, with the rest retrieved from reference TRBV7-9 and TRBJ2-5, is DTGVSQNPRHKITKRGQNVTFRCDPISEHNRLYWYRQTLGQGPEFLTYFQNEAQLEKSRLLSDRFSAERPKGSFSTLEIQRTEQGDSAMYLCASSPQRDQETQYFGPGTRLLVL.